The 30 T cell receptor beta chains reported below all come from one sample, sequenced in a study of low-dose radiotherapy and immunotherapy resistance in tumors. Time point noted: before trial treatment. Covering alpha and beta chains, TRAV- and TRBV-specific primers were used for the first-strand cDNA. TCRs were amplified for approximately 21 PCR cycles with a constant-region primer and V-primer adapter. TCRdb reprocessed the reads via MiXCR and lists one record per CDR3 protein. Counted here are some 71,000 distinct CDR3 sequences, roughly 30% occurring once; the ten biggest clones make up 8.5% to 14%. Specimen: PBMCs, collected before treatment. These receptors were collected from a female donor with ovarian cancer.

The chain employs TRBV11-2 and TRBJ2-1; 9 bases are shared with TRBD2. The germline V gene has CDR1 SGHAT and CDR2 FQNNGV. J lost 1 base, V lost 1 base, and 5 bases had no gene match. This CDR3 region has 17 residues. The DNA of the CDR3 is TGTGCCAGCAGCTTAGGTGGACTAGCGATTTCCTACAATGAGCAGTTCTTC. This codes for CASSLGGLAISYNEQFF.

The DNA of the CDR3 is TGCAGCGTGAGGACTAGTTTTTCGACTACGCAGTATTTT. This sequence encodes CSVRTSFSTTQYF. The chain links TRBV29-1 to TRBJ2-3; 7 bases are a match to TRBD2. This CDR3 contains 13 residues. The V and J ends lost 6 bases and 8 bases, in that order; junction bases with no gene match: 11. Germline CDR1 and CDR2: SQVTM and ANQGSEA.

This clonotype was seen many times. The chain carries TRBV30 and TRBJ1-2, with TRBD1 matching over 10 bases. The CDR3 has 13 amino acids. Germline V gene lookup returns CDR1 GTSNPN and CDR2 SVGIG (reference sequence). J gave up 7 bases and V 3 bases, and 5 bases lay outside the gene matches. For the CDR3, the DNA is TGTGCCTGGAGACTTGGGGACAGGGGTGGCTACACCTTC. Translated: CAWRLGDRGGYTF. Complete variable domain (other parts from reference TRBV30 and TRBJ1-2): SQTIHQWPATLVQPVGSPLSLECTVEGTSNPNLYWYRQAAGRGLQLLFYSVGIGQISSEVPQNLSASRPQDRQFILSSKKLLLSDSGFYLCAWRLGDRGGYTFGSGTRLTVV.

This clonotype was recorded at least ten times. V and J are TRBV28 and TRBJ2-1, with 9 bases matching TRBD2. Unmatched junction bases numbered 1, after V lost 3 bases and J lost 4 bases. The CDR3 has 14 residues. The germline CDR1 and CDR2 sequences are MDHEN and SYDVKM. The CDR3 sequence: CASSFAGGYNEQFF. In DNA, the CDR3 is TGTGCCAGCAGTTTCGCGGGGGGGTACAATGAGCAGTTCTTC. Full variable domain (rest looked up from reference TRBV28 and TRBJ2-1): DVKVTQSSRYLVKRTGEKVFLECVQDMDHENMFWYRQDPGLGLRLIYFSYDVKMKEKGDIPEGYSVSREKKERFSLILESASTNQTSMYLCASSFAGGYNEQFFGPGTRLTVL.

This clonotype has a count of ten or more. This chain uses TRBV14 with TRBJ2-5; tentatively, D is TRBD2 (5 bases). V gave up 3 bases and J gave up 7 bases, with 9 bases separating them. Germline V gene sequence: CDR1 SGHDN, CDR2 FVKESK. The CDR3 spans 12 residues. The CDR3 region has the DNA TGTGCCAGCAGCCAGCCCGGAGGGACCCAGTACTTC. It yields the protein CASSQPGGTQYF.

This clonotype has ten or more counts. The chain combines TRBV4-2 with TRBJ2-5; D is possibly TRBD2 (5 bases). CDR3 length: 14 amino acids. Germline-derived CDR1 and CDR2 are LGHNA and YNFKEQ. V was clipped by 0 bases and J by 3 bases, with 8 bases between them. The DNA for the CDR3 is TGTGCCAGCAGCCAAGACCCCGGGAAAGAGACCCAGTACTTC. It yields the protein CASSQDPGKETQYF.

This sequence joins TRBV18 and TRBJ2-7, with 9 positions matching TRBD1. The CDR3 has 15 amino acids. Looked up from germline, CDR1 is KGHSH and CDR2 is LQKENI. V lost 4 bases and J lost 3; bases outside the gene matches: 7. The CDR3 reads CASSQTTGGDYEQYF. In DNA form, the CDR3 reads TGTGCCAGCTCACAGACGACAGGGGGGGACTACGAGCAGTACTTC.

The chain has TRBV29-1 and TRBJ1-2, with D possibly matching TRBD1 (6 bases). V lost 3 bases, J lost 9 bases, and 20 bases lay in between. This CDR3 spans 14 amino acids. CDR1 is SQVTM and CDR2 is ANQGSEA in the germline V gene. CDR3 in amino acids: CSVDGGRGFSRYTF. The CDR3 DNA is TGCAGCGTTGACGGGGGCAGGGGTTTCTCTCGCTACACCTTC.

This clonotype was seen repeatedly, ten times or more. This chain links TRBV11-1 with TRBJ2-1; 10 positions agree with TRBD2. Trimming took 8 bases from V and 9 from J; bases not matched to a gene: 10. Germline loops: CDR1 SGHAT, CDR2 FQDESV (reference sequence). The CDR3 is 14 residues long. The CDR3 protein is CASASLAGEFEQFF. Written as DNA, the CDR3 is TGTGCCAGCGCGTCCCTAGCGGGAGAGTTTGAGCAGTTCTTC.

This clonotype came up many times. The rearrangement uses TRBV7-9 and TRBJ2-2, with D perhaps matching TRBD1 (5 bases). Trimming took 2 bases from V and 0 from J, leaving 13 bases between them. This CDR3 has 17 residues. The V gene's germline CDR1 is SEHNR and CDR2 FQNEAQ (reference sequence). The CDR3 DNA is TGTGCCAGCAGCTTAAATCGGGCAGGGACGAACACCGGGGAGCTGTTTTTT. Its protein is CASSLNRAGTNTGELFF.

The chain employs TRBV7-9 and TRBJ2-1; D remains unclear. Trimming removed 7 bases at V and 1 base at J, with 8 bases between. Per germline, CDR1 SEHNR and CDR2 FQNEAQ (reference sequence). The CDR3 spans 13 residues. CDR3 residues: CASKAGSYNEQFF. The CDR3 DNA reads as TGTGCCAGCAAAGCCGGTTCCTACAATGAGCAGTTCTTC.

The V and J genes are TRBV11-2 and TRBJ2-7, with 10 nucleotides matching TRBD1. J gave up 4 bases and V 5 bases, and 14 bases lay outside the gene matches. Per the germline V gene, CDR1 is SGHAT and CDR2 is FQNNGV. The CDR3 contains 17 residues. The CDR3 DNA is TGTGCCAGCAGCCTCATCAAAGCCGGGACAGGGGAGTACGAGCAGTACTTC. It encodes CASSLIKAGTGEYEQYF.

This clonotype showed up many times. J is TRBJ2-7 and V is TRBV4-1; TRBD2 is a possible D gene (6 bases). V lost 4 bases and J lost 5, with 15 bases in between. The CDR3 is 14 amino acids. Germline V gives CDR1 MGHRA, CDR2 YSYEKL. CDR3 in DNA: TGCGCCAGCAGCCCGGGACTCCGAGGTAACGAGCAGTACTTC. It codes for CASSPGLRGNEQYF.

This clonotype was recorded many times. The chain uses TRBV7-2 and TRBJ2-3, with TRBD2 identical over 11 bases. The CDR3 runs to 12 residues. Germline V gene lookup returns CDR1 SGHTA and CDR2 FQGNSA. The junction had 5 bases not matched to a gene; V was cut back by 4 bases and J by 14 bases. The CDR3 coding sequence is TGTGCCAGCAGCTCGCCGGGACTAGCGGTGTATTTT. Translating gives CASSSPGLAVYF.

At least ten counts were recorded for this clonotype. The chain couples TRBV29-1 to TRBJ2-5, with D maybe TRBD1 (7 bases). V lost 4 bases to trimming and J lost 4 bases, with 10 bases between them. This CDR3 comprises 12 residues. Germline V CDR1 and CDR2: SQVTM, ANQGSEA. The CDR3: CSVGQGGETQYF. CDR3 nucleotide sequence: TGCAGCGTTGGACAGGGAGGAGAGACCCAGTACTTC.

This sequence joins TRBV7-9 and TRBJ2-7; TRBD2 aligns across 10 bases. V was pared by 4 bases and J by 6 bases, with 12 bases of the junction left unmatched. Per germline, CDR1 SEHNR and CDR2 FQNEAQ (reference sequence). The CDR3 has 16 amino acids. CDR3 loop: CASSSGGLAGVVEQYF. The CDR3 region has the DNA TGTGCCAGCAGCTCTGGGGGCCTAGCGGGAGTGGTCGAGCAGTACTTC. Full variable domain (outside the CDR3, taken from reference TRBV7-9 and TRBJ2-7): DTGVSQNPRHKITKRGQNVTFRCDPISEHNRLYWYRQTLGQGPEFLTYFQNEAQLEKSRLLSDRFSAERPKGSFSTLEIQRTEQGDSAMYLCASSSGGLAGVVEQYFGPGTRLTVT.

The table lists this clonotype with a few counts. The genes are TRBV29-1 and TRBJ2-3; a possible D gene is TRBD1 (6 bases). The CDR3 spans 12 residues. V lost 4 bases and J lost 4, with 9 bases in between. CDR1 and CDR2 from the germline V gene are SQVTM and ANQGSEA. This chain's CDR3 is CSVGGGPDTQYF. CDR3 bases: TGCAGCGTTGGAGGGGGACCAGATACGCAGTATTTT.

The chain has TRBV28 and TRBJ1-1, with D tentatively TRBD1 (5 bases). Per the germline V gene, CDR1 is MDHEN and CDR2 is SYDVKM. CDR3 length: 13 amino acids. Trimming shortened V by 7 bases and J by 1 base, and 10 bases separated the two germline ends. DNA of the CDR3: TGTGCCAGCAACCGGGGCCGGAACACTGAAGCTTTCTTT. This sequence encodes CASNRGRNTEAFF.

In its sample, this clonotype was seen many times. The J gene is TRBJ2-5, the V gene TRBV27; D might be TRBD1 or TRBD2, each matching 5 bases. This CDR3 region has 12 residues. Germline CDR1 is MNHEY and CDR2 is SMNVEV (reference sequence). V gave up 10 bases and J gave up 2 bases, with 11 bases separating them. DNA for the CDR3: TGTGCCACCGGGACCACACAAGAGACCCAGTACTTC. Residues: CATGTTQETQYF.

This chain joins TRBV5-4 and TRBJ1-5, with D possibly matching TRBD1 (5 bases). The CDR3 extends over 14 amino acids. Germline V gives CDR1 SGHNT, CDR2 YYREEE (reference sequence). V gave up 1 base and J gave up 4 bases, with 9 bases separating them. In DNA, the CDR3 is TGTGCCAGCAGCTTGAAGGGACGGAATCAGCCCCAGCATTTT. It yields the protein CASSLKGRNQPQHF.

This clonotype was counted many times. CDR3 loop: CASSLIPSKNIQYF. DNA for the CDR3: TGTGCCAGCAGCTTAATCCCTAGCAAAAACATTCAGTACTTC. V and J are TRBV7-2 and TRBJ2-4, with no clear D. V lost 2 bases and J lost 3, with 8 bases in between. Germline-derived CDR1 and CDR2 are SGHTA and FQGNSA. CDR3 length: 14 residues.

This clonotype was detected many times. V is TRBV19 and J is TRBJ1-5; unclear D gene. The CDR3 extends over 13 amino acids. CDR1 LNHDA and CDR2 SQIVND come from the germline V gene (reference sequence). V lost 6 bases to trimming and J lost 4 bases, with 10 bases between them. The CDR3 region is CASSWRENQPQHF. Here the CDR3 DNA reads TGTGCCAGTAGCTGGAGAGAGAATCAGCCCCAGCATTTT.

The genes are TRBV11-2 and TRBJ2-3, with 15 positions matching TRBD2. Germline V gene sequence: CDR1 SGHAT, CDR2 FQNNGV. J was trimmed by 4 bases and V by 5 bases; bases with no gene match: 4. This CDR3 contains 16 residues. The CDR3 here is CASSPGTSGGPDTQYF. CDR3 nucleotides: TGTGCCAGCAGCCCCGGGACTAGCGGGGGGCCAGATACGCAGTATTTT. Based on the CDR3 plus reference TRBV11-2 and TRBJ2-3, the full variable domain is EAGVAQSPRYKIIEKRQSVAFWCNPISGHATLYWYQQILGQGPKLLIQFQNNGVVDDSQLPKDRFSAERLKGVDSTLKIQPAKLEDSAVYLCASSPGTSGGPDTQYFGPGTRLTVL.

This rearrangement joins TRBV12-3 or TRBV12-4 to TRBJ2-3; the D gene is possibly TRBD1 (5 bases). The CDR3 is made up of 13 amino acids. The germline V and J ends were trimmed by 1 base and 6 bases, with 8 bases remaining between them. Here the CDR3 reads CASSLDRQDTQYF. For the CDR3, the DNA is TGTGCCAGCAGTTTAGACCGACAGGATACGCAGTATTTT.

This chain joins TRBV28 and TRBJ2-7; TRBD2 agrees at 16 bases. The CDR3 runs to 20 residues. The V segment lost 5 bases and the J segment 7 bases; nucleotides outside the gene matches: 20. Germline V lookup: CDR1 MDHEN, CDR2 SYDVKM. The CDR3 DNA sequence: TGTGCCAGCAGTCCTATCACCTCCGGGACTAGCGGGAGGGTATCGTCTGAGCAGTACTTC. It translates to CASSPITSGTSGRVSSEQYF.

The CDR3 reads CASSDGRVGQPQHF. The CDR3 coding sequence is TGTGCCAGCAGTGATGGGCGGGTGGGGCAGCCCCAGCATTTT. The V call is TRBV6-6, the J call TRBJ1-5, with D hard to call. Germline-derived CDR1 and CDR2 are MNHNY and SVGAGI (reference sequence). The CDR3 is made up of 14 amino acids. V shed 5 bases and J shed 7 bases, with 15 bases lying between them.

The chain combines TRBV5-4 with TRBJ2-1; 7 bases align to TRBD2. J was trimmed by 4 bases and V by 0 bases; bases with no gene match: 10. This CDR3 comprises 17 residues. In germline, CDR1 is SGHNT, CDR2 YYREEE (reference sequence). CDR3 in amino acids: CASSLAEAGPPYNEQFF. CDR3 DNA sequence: TGTGCCAGCAGCTTGGCCGAAGCGGGGCCCCCTTACAATGAGCAGTTCTTC.

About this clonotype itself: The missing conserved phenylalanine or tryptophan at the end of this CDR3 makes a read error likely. This CDR3 reads CASSQEIGLTYEQYL. The DNA for the CDR3 is TGCGCCAGCAGCCAAGAAATAGGACTAACCTACGAGCAGTACTTA. The chain has TRBV4-3 and TRBJ2-7; weak D call: TRBD2 (6 bases). Germline lookup yields CDR1 LGHNA and CDR2 YSLEER. The CDR3 covers 15 residues. Trimming cost V 0 bases and J 2 bases, with 11 bases left between them.

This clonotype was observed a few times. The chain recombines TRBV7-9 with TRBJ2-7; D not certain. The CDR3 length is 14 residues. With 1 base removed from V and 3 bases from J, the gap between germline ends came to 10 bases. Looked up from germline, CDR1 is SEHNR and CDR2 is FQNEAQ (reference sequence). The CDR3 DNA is TGTGCCAGCAGCTTAGATGTACAGATCTACGAGCAGTACTTC. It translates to CASSLDVQIYEQYF.

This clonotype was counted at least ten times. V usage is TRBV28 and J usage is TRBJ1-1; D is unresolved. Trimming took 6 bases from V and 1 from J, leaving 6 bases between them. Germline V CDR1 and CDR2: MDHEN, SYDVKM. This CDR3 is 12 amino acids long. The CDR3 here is CASRLGNTEAFF. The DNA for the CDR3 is TGTGCCAGCAGGTTGGGGAACACTGAAGCTTTCTTT.